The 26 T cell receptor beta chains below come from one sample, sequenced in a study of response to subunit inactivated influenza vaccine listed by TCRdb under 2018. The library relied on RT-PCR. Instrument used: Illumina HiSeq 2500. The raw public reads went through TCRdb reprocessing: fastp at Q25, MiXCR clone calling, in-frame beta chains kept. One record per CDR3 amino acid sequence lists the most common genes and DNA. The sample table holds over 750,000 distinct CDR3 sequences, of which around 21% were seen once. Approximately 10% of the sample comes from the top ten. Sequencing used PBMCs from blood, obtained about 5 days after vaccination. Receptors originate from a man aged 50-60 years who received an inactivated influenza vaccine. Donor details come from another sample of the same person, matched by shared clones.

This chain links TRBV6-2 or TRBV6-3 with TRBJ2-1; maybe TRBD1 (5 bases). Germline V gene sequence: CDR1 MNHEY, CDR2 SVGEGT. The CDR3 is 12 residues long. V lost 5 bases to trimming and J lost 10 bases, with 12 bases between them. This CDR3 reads CASSKLRTEQFF. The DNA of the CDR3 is TGTGCCAGCAGTAAGCTCCGGACAGAGCAGTTCTTC.

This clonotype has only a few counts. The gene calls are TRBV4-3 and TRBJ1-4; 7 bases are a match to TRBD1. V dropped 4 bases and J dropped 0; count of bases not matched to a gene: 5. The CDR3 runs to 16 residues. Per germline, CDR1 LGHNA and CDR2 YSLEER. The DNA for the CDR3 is TGCGCCAGCAGCCGGGACAGATTTGCAACTAATGAAAAACTGTTTTTT. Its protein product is CASSRDRFATNEKLFF.

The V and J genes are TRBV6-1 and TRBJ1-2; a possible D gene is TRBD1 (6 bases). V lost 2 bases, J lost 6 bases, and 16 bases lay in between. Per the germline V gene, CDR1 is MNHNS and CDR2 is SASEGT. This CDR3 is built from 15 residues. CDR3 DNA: TGTGCCAGCAGTGAAACGAGGGGGGTCTTGGATGGCTACACCTTC. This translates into CASSETRGVLDGYTF.

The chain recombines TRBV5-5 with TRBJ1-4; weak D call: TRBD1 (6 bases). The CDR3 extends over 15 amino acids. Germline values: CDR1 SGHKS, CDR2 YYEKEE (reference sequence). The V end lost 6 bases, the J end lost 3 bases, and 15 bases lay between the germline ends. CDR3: CASITFPGANEKLFF. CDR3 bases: TGTGCCAGCATTACTTTCCCAGGGGCTAATGAAAAACTGTTTTTT.

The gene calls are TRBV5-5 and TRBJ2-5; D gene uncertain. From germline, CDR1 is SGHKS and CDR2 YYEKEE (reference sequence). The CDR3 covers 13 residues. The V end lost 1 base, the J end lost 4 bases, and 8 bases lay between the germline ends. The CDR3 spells CASSLLVPETQYF. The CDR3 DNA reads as TGTGCCAGCAGCTTGCTAGTTCCAGAGACCCAGTACTTC.

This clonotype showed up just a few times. In DNA form, the CDR3 reads TGTGCCAGCGCGGGACTAACCTACAATGAGCAGTTCTTC. Translating it yields CASAGLTYNEQFF. The chain employs TRBV25-1 and TRBJ2-1; 7 positions match TRBD2. There are 13 residues in the CDR3. Germline-derived CDR1 and CDR2 are MGHDK and SYGVNS. The junction had 3 bases not matched to a gene; V was cut back by 8 bases and J by 2 bases. Drawing the rest from reference TRBV25-1 and TRBJ2-1, the complete variable domain is EADIYQTPRYLVIGTGKKITLECSQTMGHDKMYWYQQDPGMELHLIHYSYGVNSTEKGDLSSESTVSRIRTEHFPLTLESARPSHTSQYLCASAGLTYNEQFFGPGTRLTVL.

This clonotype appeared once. The CDR3 nucleotides are TGCAGTGCTGACAGGGACCTGAACACTGAAGCTTTCTTT. The encoded protein is CSADRDLNTEAFF. The chain joins TRBV20-1 to TRBJ1-1, with 7 bases lining up with TRBD1. This CDR3 is 13 amino acids long. V was clipped by 5 bases and J by 0 bases; unmatched bases: 3. Germline CDR1 reads DFQATT; CDR2 reads SNEGSKA (reference sequence).

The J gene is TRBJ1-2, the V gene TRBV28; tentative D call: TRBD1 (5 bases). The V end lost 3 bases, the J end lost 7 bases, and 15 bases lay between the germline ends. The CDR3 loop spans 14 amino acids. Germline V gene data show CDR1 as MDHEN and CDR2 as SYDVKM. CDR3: CASSLRTPSGGYTF. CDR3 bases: TGTGCCAGCAGTTTGAGGACACCTTCGGGTGGCTACACCTTC.

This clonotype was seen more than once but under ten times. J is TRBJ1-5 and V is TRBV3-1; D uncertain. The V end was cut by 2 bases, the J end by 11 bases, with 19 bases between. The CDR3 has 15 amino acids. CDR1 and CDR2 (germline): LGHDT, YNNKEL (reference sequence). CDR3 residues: CASSQSVRSGGSQHF. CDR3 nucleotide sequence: TGTGCCAGCAGCCAAAGTGTCAGGTCCGGTGGGTCCCAGCATTTT.

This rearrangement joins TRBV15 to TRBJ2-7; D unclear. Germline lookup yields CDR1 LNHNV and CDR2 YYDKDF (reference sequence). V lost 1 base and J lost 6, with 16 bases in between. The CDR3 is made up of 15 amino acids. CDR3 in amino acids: CATSRVSGSMGEQYF. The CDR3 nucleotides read TGTGCCACCAGCAGAGTGTCAGGCAGCATGGGCGAGCAGTACTTC.

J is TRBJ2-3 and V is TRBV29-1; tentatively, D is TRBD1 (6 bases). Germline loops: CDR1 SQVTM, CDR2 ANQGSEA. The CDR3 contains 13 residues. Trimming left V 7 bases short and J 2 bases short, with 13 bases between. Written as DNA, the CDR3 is TGCAGCGCCGACAGGACCTCCACAGATACGCAGTATTTT. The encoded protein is CSADRTSTDTQYF.

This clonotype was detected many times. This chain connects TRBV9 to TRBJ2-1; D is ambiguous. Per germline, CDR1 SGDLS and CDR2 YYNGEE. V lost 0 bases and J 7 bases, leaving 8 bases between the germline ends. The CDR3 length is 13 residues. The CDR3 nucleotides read TGTGCCAGCAGCGTAGGTTTGGGGAATGAGCAGTTCTTC. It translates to CASSVGLGNEQFF.

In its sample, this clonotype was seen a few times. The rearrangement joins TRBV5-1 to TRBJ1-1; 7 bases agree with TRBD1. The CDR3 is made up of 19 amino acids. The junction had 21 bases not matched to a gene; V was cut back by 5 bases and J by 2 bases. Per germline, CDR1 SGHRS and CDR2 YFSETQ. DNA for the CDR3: TGCGCCAGCAGATCCCGGGTAGGACAGGCTTTAAGAACCAACACTGAAGCTTTCTTT. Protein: CASRSRVGQALRTNTEAFF. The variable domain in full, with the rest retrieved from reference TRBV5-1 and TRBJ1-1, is KAGVTQTPRYLIKTRGQQVTLSCSPISGHRSVSWYQQTPGQGLQFLFEYFSETQRNKGNFPGRFSGRQFSNSRSEMNVSTLELGDSALYLCASRSRVGQALRTNTEAFFGQGTRLTVV.

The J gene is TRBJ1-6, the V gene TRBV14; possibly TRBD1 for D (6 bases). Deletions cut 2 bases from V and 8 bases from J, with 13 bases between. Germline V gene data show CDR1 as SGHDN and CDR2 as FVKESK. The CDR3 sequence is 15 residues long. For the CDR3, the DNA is TGTGCCAGCAGCCAACTGGACAGCAACTATTCACCCCTCCACTTT. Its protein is CASSQLDSNYSPLHF.

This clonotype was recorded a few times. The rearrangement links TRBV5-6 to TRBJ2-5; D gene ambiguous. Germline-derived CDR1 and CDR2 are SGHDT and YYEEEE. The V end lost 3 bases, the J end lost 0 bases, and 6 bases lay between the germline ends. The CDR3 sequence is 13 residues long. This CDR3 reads CASSSKYQETQYF. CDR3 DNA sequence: TGTGCCAGCAGCTCTAAGTACCAAGAGACCCAGTACTTC.

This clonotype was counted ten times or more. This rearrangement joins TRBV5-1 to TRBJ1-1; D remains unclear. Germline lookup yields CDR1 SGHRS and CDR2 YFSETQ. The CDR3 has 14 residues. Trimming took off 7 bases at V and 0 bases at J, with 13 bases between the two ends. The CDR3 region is CASGEEDMNTEAFF. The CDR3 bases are TGCGCCAGCGGGGAGGAAGACATGAACACTGAAGCTTTCTTT.

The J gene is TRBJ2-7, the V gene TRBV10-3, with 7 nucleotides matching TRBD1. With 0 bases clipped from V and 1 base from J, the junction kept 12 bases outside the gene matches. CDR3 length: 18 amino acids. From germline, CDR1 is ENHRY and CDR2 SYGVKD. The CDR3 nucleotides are TGTGCCATCAGTGAGTCGACTTTAAGGGGGCCCCTATCCTACGAGCAGTACTTC. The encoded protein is CAISESTLRGPLSYEQYF.

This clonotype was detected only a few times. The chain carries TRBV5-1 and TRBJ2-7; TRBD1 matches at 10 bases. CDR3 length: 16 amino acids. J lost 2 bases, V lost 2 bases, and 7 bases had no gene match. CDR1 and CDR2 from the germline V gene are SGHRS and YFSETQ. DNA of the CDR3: TGCGCCAGCAGCTTCCCGACAGGGGGCCCTACCTACGAGCAGTACTTC. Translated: CASSFPTGGPTYEQYF.

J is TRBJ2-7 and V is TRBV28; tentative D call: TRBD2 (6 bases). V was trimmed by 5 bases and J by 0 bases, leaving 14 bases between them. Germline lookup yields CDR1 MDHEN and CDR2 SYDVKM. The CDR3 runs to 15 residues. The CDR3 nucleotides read TGTGCCAGCAGTCGACCAGCGGGCAACTCCTACGAGCAGTACTTC. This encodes CASSRPAGNSYEQYF.

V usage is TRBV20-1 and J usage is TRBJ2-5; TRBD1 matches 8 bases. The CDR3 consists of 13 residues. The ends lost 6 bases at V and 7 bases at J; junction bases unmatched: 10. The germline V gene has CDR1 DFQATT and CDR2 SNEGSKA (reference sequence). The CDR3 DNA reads TGCAGTGCACACGGACAGGGCGTAGTGACCCAGTACTTC. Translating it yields CSAHGQGVVTQYF.

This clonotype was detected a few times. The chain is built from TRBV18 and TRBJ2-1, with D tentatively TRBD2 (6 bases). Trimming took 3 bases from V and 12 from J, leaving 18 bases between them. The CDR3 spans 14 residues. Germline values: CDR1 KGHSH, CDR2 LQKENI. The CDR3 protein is CASSPELRRGGQFF. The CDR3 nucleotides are TGTGCCAGCTCACCGGAATTAAGGAGGGGCGGGCAGTTCTTC. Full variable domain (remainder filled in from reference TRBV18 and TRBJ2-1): NAGVMQNPRHLVRRRGQEARLRCSPMKGHSHVYWYRQLPEEGLKFMVYLQKENIIDESGMPKERFSAEFPKEGPSILRIQQVVRGDSAAYFCASSPELRRGGQFFGPGTRLTVL.

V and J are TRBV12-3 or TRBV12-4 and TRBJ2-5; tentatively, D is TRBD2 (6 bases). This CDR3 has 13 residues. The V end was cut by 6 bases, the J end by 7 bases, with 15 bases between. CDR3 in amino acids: CASRLGVGRTQYF. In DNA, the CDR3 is TGTGCCAGCAGGCTAGGCGTCGGGAGGACCCAGTACTTC.

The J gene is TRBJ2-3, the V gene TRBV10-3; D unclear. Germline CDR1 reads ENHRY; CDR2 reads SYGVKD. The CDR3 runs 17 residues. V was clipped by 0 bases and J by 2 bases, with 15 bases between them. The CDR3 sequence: CAISESLGQVNTDTQYF. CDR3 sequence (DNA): TGTGCCATCAGTGAGTCCCTCGGGCAGGTGAACACAGATACGCAGTATTTT.

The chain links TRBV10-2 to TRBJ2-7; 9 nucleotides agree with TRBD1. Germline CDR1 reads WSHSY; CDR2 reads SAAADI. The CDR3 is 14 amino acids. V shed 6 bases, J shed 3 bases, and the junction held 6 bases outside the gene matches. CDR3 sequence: CASRLTGGFYEQYF. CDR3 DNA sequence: TGCGCCAGCAGGCTCACAGGGGGCTTCTACGAGCAGTACTTC.

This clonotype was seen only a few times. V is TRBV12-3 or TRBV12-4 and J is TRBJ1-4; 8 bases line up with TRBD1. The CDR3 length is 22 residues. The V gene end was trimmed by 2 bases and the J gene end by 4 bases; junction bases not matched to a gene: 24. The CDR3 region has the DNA TGTGCCAGCAGTTTACGCGACCCGAAGACAGGGGTAGTACTTGATGGTAATGAAAAACTGTTTTTT. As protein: CASSLRDPKTGVVLDGNEKLFF.

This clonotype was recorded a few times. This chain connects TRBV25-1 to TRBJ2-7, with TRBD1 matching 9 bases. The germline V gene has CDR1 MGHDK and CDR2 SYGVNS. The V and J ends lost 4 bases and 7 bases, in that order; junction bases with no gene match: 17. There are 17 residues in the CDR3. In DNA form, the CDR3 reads TGTGCCAGCAGTGCTAGTCCAGGATGGACAGGGGCACAAGAGCAGTACTTC. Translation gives CASSASPGWTGAQEQYF.